The sequence of this T cell receptor beta chain was determined in a study of blood T cell repertoires in COVID-19 (dated by TCRdb to the early 2020s). The study in broad terms: Samples from collaborators originated in the United States, Italy and Spain and spanned both the acute and convalescent phases of COVID-19. The repertoires were made available in a free public database intended to serve as a resource for research on the immune response to SARS-CoV-2. A de-identified subject ID, COVID-19 status, age in years and sex were almost always included in the sample metadata. The material from the prospective study consisted of cDNA or gDNA derived from T cells, B-cell-depleted T cells, or PBMCs. Where available, HLA class I and class II types were taken from metadata supplied by the sample provider and were not determined by assay-based typing. The samples were drawn from the first 160 participants of the ongoing ImmuneRACE study and from roughly 1,300 subjects provided by 6 global collaborators. The dataset comprised deeply sampled blood TCRbeta repertoires from subjects exposed to, actively infected with, or recovered from COVID-19.

Ends trimmed: V by 4 bases, J by 7 bases; bases unmatched to a gene: 12. Including cysteine and phenylalanine, the CDR3 has 15 amino acids. Only the CDR3 portion is preserved as DNA: 45 bases, with reading frame beginning at the first base. Based on the germline V gene, the CDR1 and CDR2 sequences are SGHRS and YFSETQ. TCRbeta CDR3 regions were amplified from genomic DNA by means of the immunoSEQ Assay, a bias-controlled multiplex PCR. The study's own analysis went as follows. The number of nucleated cells in each sample was estimated from the amplification of reference gene primers within the assay. To quantify the absolute abundance of each unique TCRbeta CDR3 rearrangement, sequence reads were collapsed and filtered. For each sample, productive Simpson clonality was calculated by taking the square root of Simpson's diversity index across productive rearrangements. TCRdb limited this immuneACCESS table to in-frame rearrangements with V and J called. A share of clones is missing; checked studies link under half to unresolved V genes, and the rest is unexplained. V and J calls plus clone size are reproduced from that table; the DNA served to infer D and trimming. The sample data list 260,000 or so clones, and about nine tenths of these were observed just once. The ten largest make up roughly a sixth of the sample.

Points on this clone: No antigen is known for it. No quality values exist for individual bases; no much larger clone is one base distant.

Participants in the prospective study were enrolled through a virtual design, were aged roughly 18 to 95 years, and lived in fewer than 30 United States geographic areas. Cohort assignment in the prospective study relied on participant-reported clinical history from a screening survey and a study questionnaire. Recovered participants in ImmuneRACE Cohort 3 were defined as having two consecutive negative NP/OP PCR tests, clearance from a healthcare professional, or resolution of symptoms. In the prospective study, mobile phlebotomists collected whole blood, serum and a nasopharyngeal or oropharyngeal swab from each participant. Prospective study participants could optionally give additional blood draws and questionnaires over an approximately two-month period. Before DNA extraction, prospective study blood samples were shipped either frozen or at room temperature. What the authors observed across the whole study: Clinical and demographic metadata were provided uncurated, with the amount varying by source and participant.

The receptor chain draws on TRBV5-1 and TRBJ2-7, with 9 bases matching TRBD1. The sequencing input was PBMCs or T cells enriched from blood (not recorded which). This sequence was found in a man between 18 and 29 years old who had recovered from COVID-19. The nucleotides read TGCGCCAGCAGCGAGTGGACAGGGGCGCCTGGAGAGCAGTACTTC. It codes for CASSEWTGAPGEQYF. Beyond the CDR3, the reference TRBV5-1 and TRBJ2-7 genes provide the residues; the full variable domain reads: KAGVTQTPRYLIKTRGQQVTLSCSPISGHRSVSWYQQTPGQGLQFLFEYFSETQRNKGNFPGRFSGRQFSNSRSEMNVSTLELGDSALYLCASSEWTGAPGEQYFGPGTRLTVT.